The 27 T cell receptor beta chains below were found in one sample sequenced in a study of blood T cells in healthy people across ages. It was with a sample-barcoded 5' primer and a J-beta primer mix that a second PCR of roughly 7 to 12 cycles was run. From the 5' RACE reads, TCRdb called clonotypes with MiXCR, one entry per CDR3 protein. The repertoire includes some 760,000 distinct CDR3 sequences, approximately 25% of them detected once, and roughly a tenth sits in the top ten. These data also featured in a second study, about T cells of mothers and their children.

Sequencing was performed on blood. These receptors were collected from a boy aged 10-17 years in good health.

The chain has TRBV12-3 or TRBV12-4 and TRBJ2-3; tentative D call: TRBD1 (6 bases). This CDR3 contains 15 residues. Between the trimmed V and J ends, which lost 4 bases and 2 bases, there was a span of 13 bases. CDR3 nucleotide sequence: TGTGCCAGCAGTTCAAGACAGGTCCTCACAGATACGCAGTATTTT. Amino acid sequence: CASSSRQVLTDTQYF.

There are a few counts of this clonotype. The chain combines TRBV11-2 with TRBJ1-1, with TRBD1 matching 7 bases. Germline assignment: CDR1 SGHAT and CDR2 FQNNGV. The CDR3 contains 16 residues. The ends lost 5 bases at V and 0 bases at J; junction bases unmatched: 9. The CDR3 sequence: CASSETWGQLNTEAFF. The DNA for the CDR3 is TGTGCCAGCAGCGAAACCTGGGGACAGTTGAACACTGAAGCTTTCTTT.

There are a few counts of this clonotype. This chain links TRBV12-3 or TRBV12-4 with TRBJ2-2; either TRBD1 or TRBD2 may supply D (6 bases each). V dropped 4 bases and J dropped 4 bases, with 10 bases sitting between them. This CDR3 comprises 14 residues. CDR3 sequence: CASSWGASTGELFF. CDR3 nucleotide sequence: TGTGCCAGCAGTTGGGGGGCGAGCACCGGGGAGCTGTTTTTT.

The chain carries TRBV19 and TRBJ1-5; 12 bases are shared with TRBD1. This CDR3 has 15 residues. The germline V gene has CDR1 LNHDA and CDR2 SQIVND (reference sequence). V lost 6 bases to trimming and J lost 6 bases; unmatched junction nucleotides: 6. This CDR3 reads CASSLGTGGFQPQHF. In nucleotides, the CDR3 is TGTGCCAGTAGCCTCGGGACAGGGGGCTTTCAGCCCCAGCATTTT.

There are a few counts of this clonotype. The chain employs TRBV12-3 or TRBV12-4 and TRBJ1-4; 7 positions agree with TRBD1. With V trimmed by 6 bases and J by 7 bases, 8 bases remained unmatched. This CDR3 is 14 amino acids long. The CDR3 bases are TGTGCCAGCAGGAGGACAGGTTATCTTGAAAAACTGTTTTTT. The encoded protein is CASRRTGYLEKLFF.

The sample holds a few counts of this clonotype. The V gene is TRBV28, the J gene TRBJ1-5; no definite D call. CDR1 and CDR2 (germline): MDHEN, SYDVKM. CDR3 size: 12 residues. The ends were cut back, 7 bases at V and 0 bases at J, with 4 bases in the middle. The CDR3 here is CASTNSNQPQHF. The CDR3 DNA reads TGTGCCAGCACGAATAGCAATCAGCCCCAGCATTTT. Complete variable domain (other parts from reference TRBV28 and TRBJ1-5): DVKVTQSSRYLVKRTGEKVFLECVQDMDHENMFWYRQDPGLGLRLIYFSYDVKMKEKGDIPEGYSVSREKKERFSLILESASTNQTSMYLCASTNSNQPQHFGDGTRLSIL.

The chain couples TRBV20-1 to TRBJ2-1; 7 bases line up with TRBD2. The CDR3 covers 13 residues. The junction had 10 bases not matched to a gene; V was cut back by 4 bases and J by 10 bases. Germline V gene data show CDR1 as DFQATT and CDR2 as SNEGSKA (reference sequence). CDR3 loop: CSAKEAGVGEQFF. CDR3 DNA sequence: TGCAGTGCTAAAGAGGCGGGAGTGGGAGAGCAGTTCTTC.

This clonotype was detected a few times. J is TRBJ2-1 and V is TRBV24-1; 9 bases are a match to TRBD1. Trimming at V came to 3 bases and at J to 5 bases, leaving 10 bases not matched to a gene. The CDR3 consists of 17 residues. Germline CDR1 is KGHDR and CDR2 is SFDVKD. The CDR3 loop reads CATSDHPGTGPHNEQFF. CDR3 bases: TGTGCCACCAGTGATCACCCCGGGACAGGGCCCCACAATGAGCAGTTCTTC.

V and J are TRBV18 and TRBJ1-1, with D unresolved. The CDR3 is 13 residues long. Germline V gene data show CDR1 as KGHSH and CDR2 as LQKENI. Trimming pared 4 bases from V and 1 base from J, leaving 7 bases between. The CDR3 reads CASSRDSNTEAFF. CDR3 bases: TGTGCCAGCTCACGGGATTCGAACACTGAAGCTTTCTTT. The variable domain in full, with the rest retrieved from reference TRBV18 and TRBJ1-1, is NAGVMQNPRHLVRRRGQEARLRCSPMKGHSHVYWYRQLPEEGLKFMVYLQKENIIDESGMPKERFSAEFPKEGPSILRIQQVVRGDSAAYFCASSRDSNTEAFFGQGTRLTVV.

V is TRBV20-1 and J is TRBJ2-7; TRBD2 matches 13 bases. The CDR3 is 15 residues long. Germline V CDR1 and CDR2: DFQATT, SNEGSKA (reference sequence). The J segment lost 2 bases and the V segment lost 1 base, leaving 2 bases of the junction unmatched. For the CDR3, the DNA is TGCAGTGCTAGAGGGACTAGCGGGAGTCCCTACGAGCAGTACTTC. Translation: CSARGTSGSPYEQYF.

This clonotype was seen once. The rearrangement links TRBV7-9 to TRBJ2-5, with 9 bases lining up with TRBD2. The better agreement between TRBJ2-1 and the DNA end casts doubt on the J call. Germline V gene data show CDR1 as SEHNR and CDR2 as FQNEAQ (reference sequence). The CDR3 extends over 15 amino acids. CDR3 in amino acids: CASSLASGSGNEQFF. CDR3 DNA: TGTGCCAGCAGCTTAGCTAGCGGGAGCGGCAATGAGCAGTTCTTC.

V and J are TRBV5-6 and TRBJ2-1; 10 bases agree with TRBD1. The CDR3 is 16 amino acids. V lost 4 bases to trimming and J lost 3 bases; unmatched junction nucleotides: 7. Germline V lookup: CDR1 SGHDT, CDR2 YYEEEE. The CDR3 reads CASSGRTGGVYNEQFF. The CDR3 bases are TGTGCCAGCAGCGGACGGACAGGGGGGGTCTACAATGAGCAGTTCTTC.

The rearrangement links TRBV7-9 to TRBJ2-5; the D gene is possibly TRBD2 (5 bases). Germline lookup yields CDR1 SEHNR and CDR2 FQNEAQ (reference sequence). The CDR3 totals 12 residues. Deletions cut 8 bases from V and 4 bases from J, with 11 bases between. CDR3 coding DNA: TGTGCCAGCGTCGGGGTTGGAGAGACCCAGTACTTC. Translating gives CASVGVGETQYF. Combining the CDR3 with reference TRBV7-9 and TRBJ2-5 gives the whole variable domain DTGVSQNPRHKITKRGQNVTFRCDPISEHNRLYWYRQTLGQGPEFLTYFQNEAQLEKSRLLSDRFSAERPKGSFSTLEIQRTEQGDSAMYLCASVGVGETQYFGPGTRLLVL.

The chain employs TRBV18 and TRBJ1-1; D gene ambiguous. Trimming stripped 6 bases from V and 2 bases from J, with 10 bases between. CDR3 length: 13 amino acids. CDR1 KGHSH and CDR2 LQKENI come from the germline V gene. The CDR3 region has the DNA TGTGCCAGCTCGGCGGCAGACAACACTGAAGCTTTCTTT. As protein: CASSAADNTEAFF.

The gene calls are TRBV12-5 and TRBJ2-1; no clear D gene. This CDR3 contains 15 residues. Trimming took 6 bases from V and 0 from J, leaving 12 bases between them. Per germline, CDR1 LGHNT and CDR2 FRNRAP. The CDR3 DNA is TGTGCTAGTGGCCTGACTTTTACCTCCTACAATGAGCAGTTCTTC. Its translation: CASGLTFTSYNEQFF.

This clonotype has only a few counts. The V gene is TRBV6-5, the J gene TRBJ1-2, with 7 positions matching TRBD1. The CDR3 spans 15 residues. Germline loops: CDR1 MNHEY, CDR2 SVGAGI. The V gene end was trimmed by 0 bases and the J gene end by 2 bases; junction bases not matched to a gene: 3. CDR3 nucleotides: TGTGCCAGCAGTTACTCGCGGGACAGCAACTATGGCTACACCTTC. Amino acids: CASSYSRDSNYGYTF.

The genes are TRBV29-1 and TRBJ2-5; TRBD2 might be the D (5 bases). The V and J ends lost 2 bases and 3 bases respectively, with 7 bases between them. The V gene's germline CDR1 is SQVTM and CDR2 ANQGSEA. The CDR3 sequence is 12 residues long. CDR3 sequence (DNA): TGCAGCGTTGAACGGGGTGAAGAGACCCAGTACTTC. Translated: CSVERGEETQYF. Full variable domain (remainder filled in from reference TRBV29-1 and TRBJ2-5): SAVISQKPSRDICQRGTSLTIQCQVDSQVTMMFWYRQQPGQSLTLIATANQGSEATYESGFVIDKFPISRPNLTFSTLTVSNMSPEDSSIYLCSVERGEETQYFGPGTRLLVL.

This clonotype showed up just once. The chain joins TRBV4-1 to TRBJ2-5; D possibly matches TRBD1 or TRBD2 (5 bases each). The DNA end favors TRBJ2-7, so the J call may be wrong. The CDR3 covers 14 residues. Germline V gene sequence: CDR1 MGHRA, CDR2 YSYEKL. CDR3 sequence (DNA): TGCGCCAGCAGCCCAGGGACCGATGGCTACGAGCAGTACTTC. Encoded protein: CASSPGTDGYEQYF.

In this sample, this clonotype turned up many times. A much larger clone lies a single base off, so this may be a read error. The gene calls are TRBV6-5 and TRBJ2-1, with D hard to call. Germline CDR1 MNHEY, CDR2 SVGAGI. V lost 4 bases, J lost 0 bases, and 4 bases lay in between. The CDR3 loop spans 13 amino acids. Here the CDR3 DNA reads TGTGCCAGCAGTTTTAGCTCCTACAATGAGCAGTTCTTC. Its translation: CASSFSSYNEQFF.

This clonotype was counted only a few times. V gene TRBV25-1 combines with J gene TRBJ2-5; D ambiguous. The CDR3 covers 14 residues. The germline CDR1 and CDR2 sequences are MGHDK and SYGVNS. The V and J ends lost 2 bases and 2 bases respectively, with 9 bases between them. CDR3 residues: CASSEMIAQETQYF. As DNA, the CDR3 is TGTGCCAGCAGTGAAATGATAGCTCAAGAGACCCAGTACTTC.

This clonotype has a handful of counts. This chain uses TRBV12-3 or TRBV12-4 with TRBJ2-2, with 9 bases lining up with TRBD1. V shed 7 bases and J 4 bases; nucleotides not matched to a gene: 4. The CDR3 sequence is 14 residues long. CDR3 bases: TGTGCCAGCACGGGACAGGGCAGCACCGGGGAGCTGTTTTTT. Translated, it gives CASTGQGSTGELFF.

The chain has TRBV20-1 and TRBJ2-7; D gene ambiguous. Germline V gives CDR1 DFQATT, CDR2 SNEGSKA (reference sequence). Trimming removed 1 base from V and 2 bases from J, with 15 bases in between. The CDR3 runs 15 residues. The CDR3 sequence: CSARGSNSETYEQYF. The DNA of the CDR3 is TGCAGTGCTAGAGGGTCTAACAGTGAAACCTACGAGCAGTACTTC.

The chain employs TRBV29-1 and TRBJ2-7, with 10 bases matching TRBD1. The CDR3 totals 14 residues. Trimming took 7 bases from V and 3 from J; bases not matched to a gene: 9. In germline, CDR1 is SQVTM, CDR2 ANQGSEA. Here the CDR3 reads CSAVPGTGVYEQYF. The CDR3 DNA is TGCAGCGCCGTCCCCGGGACAGGGGTCTACGAGCAGTACTTC.

This clonotype was recorded a few times. This chain links TRBV5-1 with TRBJ1-1; 7 positions agree with TRBD1. Germline CDR1 and CDR2: SGHRS and YFSETQ. Unmatched junction bases numbered 7, after V lost 4 bases and J lost 4 bases. The CDR3 contains 14 residues. Written as DNA, the CDR3 is TGCGCCAGCAGCGAACAGGGGCTCCTCACTGAAGCTTTCTTT. Translated, it gives CASSEQGLLTEAFF.

This clonotype occurred a few times. The rearrangement joins TRBV12-3 or TRBV12-4 to TRBJ1-1; TRBD1 is a possible D gene (5 bases). CDR3 length: 17 amino acids. The ends were cut back, 5 bases at V and 5 bases at J, with 24 bases in the middle. The CDR3 nucleotides are TGTGCCAGCAGTCCCTTGAATTCTCCGGGGCCGAGGACTGAAGCTTTCTTT. Amino acid sequence: CASSPLNSPGPRTEAFF.

This clonotype was seen a few times. The genes are TRBV7-3 and TRBJ1-1, with TRBD1 matching 9 bases. V gave up 2 bases and J gave up 6 bases; unmatched junction bases: 10. Germline V gene data show CDR1 as SGHTA and CDR2 as FQGTGA. This CDR3 has 16 amino acids. CDR3 residues: CASSLSHDRGFAEAFF. As DNA, the CDR3 is TGTGCCAGCAGCTTATCACATGACAGGGGGTTCGCTGAAGCTTTCTTT.

This clonotype was seen only a few times. V usage is TRBV11-2 and J usage is TRBJ2-5; D possibly corresponds to TRBD2 (5 bases). Germline-derived CDR1 and CDR2 are SGHAT and FQNNGV. With 0 bases removed from V and 2 bases from J, the gap between germline ends came to 13 bases. This CDR3 has 16 amino acids. DNA for the CDR3: TGTGCCAGCAGCTTAGATCTAGCCAACCCTCAAGAGACCCAGTACTTC. This translates into CASSLDLANPQETQYF.